A selection of T cell receptor beta chains follows, all from one sample in a study of metastatic and nonmetastatic thyroid tumors. TCRdb ran MiXCR on the PCR reads. The table includes about 22,000 clones, less than 20% detected once. Sequencing was performed on adjacent normal tissue. The receptors here all came from a male donor with papillary thyroid cancer or a benign thyroid nodule (not recorded which). Some clones in this sample may be carry-over from other donors' samples. CDR3s include the opening cysteine and the closing phenylalanine or tryptophan. The D gene is left open where the match is weak. Clone size, where shown, is once, few, many, or a class for clones that have expanded.

TRBV11-2	TRBD2	TRBJ2-5	-	TGTGCCAGCAGCCCCATGGTCGGGACTAGCGGCCAAGAGACCCAGTACTTC	CASSPMVGTSGQETQYF
TRBV12-3/TRBV12-4	TRBD1	TRBJ2-7	few	TGTGCCAGCAGCGGAGGGACAGGGGGTGAGCAATACTTC	CASSGGTGGEQYF
TRBV3-1	TRBD1	TRBJ1-2	many	TGTGCCAGCAGCCACCCCCCAGCCGGGACAGGGGGCGGAGGCTACACCTTC	CASSHPPAGTGGGGYTF
TRBV9	TRBD1	TRBJ1-4	many	TGTGCCAGCAGCGGCCGGACAGGGCTCGCTAATGAAAAACTGTTTTTT	CASSGRTGLANEKLFF
TRBV18	-	TRBJ2-3	many	TGTGCCAGCTCACCGGTTAGGAGCACAGATACGCAGTATTTT	CASSPVRSTDTQYF
TRBV7-3	TRBD2	TRBJ2-1	many	TGTGCCAGCAGCTTAACCACTAGCGGGGGGAACAATGAGCAGTTCTTC	CASSLTTSGGNNEQFF
TRBV28	-	TRBJ1-5	medium-sized	TGTGCCAGCAGTTTGTCCGCAGGGCCCAATCAGCCCCAGCATTTT	CASSLSAGPNQPQHF
TRBV6-2/TRBV6-3	TRBD2	TRBJ2-1	many	TGTGCCAGCAGAGGCCTCGGACTAGCGGGAGAAGGCGATGAGCAGTTCTTC	CASRGLGLAGEGDEQFF
TRBV28	-	TRBJ2-2	medium-sized	TGTGCCAGCAGTGTCTTCAGTGTTACCGGGGAGCTGTTTTTT	CASSVFSVTGELFF
TRBV2	TRBD1	TRBJ1-1	few	TGTGCCAGCAGTTTGGACAGGGGGGGAACTGAAGCTTTCTTT	CASSLDRGGTEAFF
TRBV6-1	-	TRBJ1-1	medium-sized	TGTGCCAGCAGGGAAACAGGGACCACTGAAGCTTTCTTT	CASRETGTTEAFF
TRBV5-1	TRBD2	TRBJ2-7	once	TGCGCCAGCAGCTTGGCTAGCGGCGAGCAGTACTTC	CASSLASGEQYF
TRBV11-2	-	TRBJ1-5	-	TGTGCCAGCATCCCTCGTGCGTATACAGGGAACAATCAGCCCCAGCATTTT	CASIPRAYTGNNQPQHF
TRBV14	-	TRBJ1-6	many	TGTGCCAGCAGCCGCGACAGTAATTCACCCCTCCACTTT	CASSRDSNSPLHF
TRBV28	TRBD1	TRBJ1-2	medium-sized	TGTGCCAGCAGTCCCGGGACAGGGGAGGGCTATGGCTACACCTTC	CASSPGTGEGYGYTF
TRBV6-2/TRBV6-3	TRBD1	TRBJ1-2	medium-sized	TGTGCCAGCAGTTCGACGCGGGACAGACCTAACTATGGCTACACCTTC	CASSSTRDRPNYGYTF
TRBV19	-	TRBJ2-7	few	TGCGCCAGTAGGAGGTCACCGTCCTACGAGCAGTACTTC	CASRRSPSYEQYF
TRBV28	-	TRBJ2-1	many	TGTGCCAGCAGTTCCGGGACGGATTTTTACAATGAGCAGTTCTTC	CASSSGTDFYNEQFF
TRBV5-1	-	TRBJ1-1	-	TGCGCCAGCAGCCCTACGAGACAATCTGAAGCTTTCTTT	CASSPTRQSEAFF
TRBV28	TRBD1	TRBJ1-6	-	TGTGCCAGCATGGGGACAGTTTATTCACCCCCCCACTTT	CASMGTVYSPPHF
TRBV30	-	TRBJ2-7	many	TGTGCCTGGAGTGAACCCCTTTACTTACGAAAACCCTACGAGCAGTACTTC	CAWSEPLYLRKPYEQYF
TRBV9	-	TRBJ1-1	-	TGTGCCAACAGCTTCCGACCGAACACTGAAACTTTCTTT	CANSFRPNTETFF
TRBV12-3/TRBV12-4	-	TRBJ2-5	many	TGTGCCAGCAGTTTCGGGAGGGGGCTGGGAGAGACCCAGTACTTC	CASSFGRGLGETQYF
TRBV5-5	-	TRBJ1-6	many	TGTGCCAGCAGCTTGGCAGATAATTCACCCCTCCACTTT	CASSLADNSPLHF
TRBV7-9	-	TRBJ1-6	many	TGTGCCAGCAGCTTAGGGGGCGAATCACCCCTCCACTTT	CASSLGGESPLHF
TRBV11-1	TRBD2	TRBJ2-3	many	TGTGCCAGCAGCTTAGCTGGGACTAGCCAGGGGATTTTGGATACGCAGTATTTT	CASSLAGTSQGILDTQYF
TRBV20-1	-	TRBJ1-2	-	-	CGARDVEGLNYGCTF